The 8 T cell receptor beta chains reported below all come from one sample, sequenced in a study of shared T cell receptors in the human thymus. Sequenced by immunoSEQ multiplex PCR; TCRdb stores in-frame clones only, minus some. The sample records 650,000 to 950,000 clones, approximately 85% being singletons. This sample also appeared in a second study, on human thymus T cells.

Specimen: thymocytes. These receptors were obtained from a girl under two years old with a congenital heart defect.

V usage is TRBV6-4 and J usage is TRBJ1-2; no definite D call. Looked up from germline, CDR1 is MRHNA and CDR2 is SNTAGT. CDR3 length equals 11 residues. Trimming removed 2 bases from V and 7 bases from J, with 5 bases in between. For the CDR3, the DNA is TGTGCCAGCAGTGACCGAGGTGGCTACACCTTC. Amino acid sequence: CASSDRGGYTF.

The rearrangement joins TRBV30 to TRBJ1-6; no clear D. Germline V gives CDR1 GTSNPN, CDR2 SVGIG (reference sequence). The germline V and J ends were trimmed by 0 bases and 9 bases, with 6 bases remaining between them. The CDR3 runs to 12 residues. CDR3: CAWSVLVSPLHF. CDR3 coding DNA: TGTGCCTGGAGTGTACTAGTTTCACCCCTCCACTTT.

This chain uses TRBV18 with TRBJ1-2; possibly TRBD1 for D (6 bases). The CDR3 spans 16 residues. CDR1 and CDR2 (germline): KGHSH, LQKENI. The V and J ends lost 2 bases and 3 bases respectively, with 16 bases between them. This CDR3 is CASSPIRGVNHYGYTF. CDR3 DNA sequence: TGTGCCAGCTCACCAATCAGGGGAGTTAATCACTATGGCTACACCTTC. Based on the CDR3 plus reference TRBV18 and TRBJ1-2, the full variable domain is NAGVMQNPRHLVRRRGQEARLRCSPMKGHSHVYWYRQLPEEGLKFMVYLQKENIIDESGMPKERFSAEFPKEGPSILRIQQVVRGDSAAYFCASSPIRGVNHYGYTFGSGTRLTVV.

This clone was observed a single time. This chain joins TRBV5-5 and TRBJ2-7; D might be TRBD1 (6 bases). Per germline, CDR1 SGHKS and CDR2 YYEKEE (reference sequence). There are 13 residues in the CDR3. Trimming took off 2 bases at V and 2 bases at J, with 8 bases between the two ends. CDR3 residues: CASSFEGAYEQYF. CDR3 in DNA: TGTGCCAGCAGCTTCGAGGGGGCCTACGAGCAGTACTTC.

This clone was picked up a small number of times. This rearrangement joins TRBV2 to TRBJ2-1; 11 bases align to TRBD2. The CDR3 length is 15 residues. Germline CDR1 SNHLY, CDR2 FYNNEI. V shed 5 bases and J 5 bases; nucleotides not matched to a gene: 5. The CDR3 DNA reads TGTGCCAGCAGTTACCTAGCGGGGGGAGACAATGAGCAGTTCTTC. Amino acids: CASSYLAGGDNEQFF.

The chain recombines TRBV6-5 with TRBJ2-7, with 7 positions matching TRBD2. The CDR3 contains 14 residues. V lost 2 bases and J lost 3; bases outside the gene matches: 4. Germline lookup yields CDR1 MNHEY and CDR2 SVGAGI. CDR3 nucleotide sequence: TGTGCCAGCAGTTACGGCCGGGACTACTACGAGCAGTACTTC. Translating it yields CASSYGRDYYEQYF.

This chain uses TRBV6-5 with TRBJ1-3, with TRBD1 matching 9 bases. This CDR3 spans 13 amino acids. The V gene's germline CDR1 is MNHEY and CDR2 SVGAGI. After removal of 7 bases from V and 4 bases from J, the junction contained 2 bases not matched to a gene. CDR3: CASIGTGGNTIYF. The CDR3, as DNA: TGTGCCAGCATCGGGACAGGGGGAAACACCATATATTTT.

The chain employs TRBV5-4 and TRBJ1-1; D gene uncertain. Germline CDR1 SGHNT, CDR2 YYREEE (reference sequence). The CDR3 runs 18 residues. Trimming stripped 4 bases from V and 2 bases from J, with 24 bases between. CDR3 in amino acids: CASSLDLMPRETNTEAFF. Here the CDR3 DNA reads TGTGCCAGCAGCCTCGATCTTATGCCACGCGAAACCAACACTGAAGCTTTCTTT.